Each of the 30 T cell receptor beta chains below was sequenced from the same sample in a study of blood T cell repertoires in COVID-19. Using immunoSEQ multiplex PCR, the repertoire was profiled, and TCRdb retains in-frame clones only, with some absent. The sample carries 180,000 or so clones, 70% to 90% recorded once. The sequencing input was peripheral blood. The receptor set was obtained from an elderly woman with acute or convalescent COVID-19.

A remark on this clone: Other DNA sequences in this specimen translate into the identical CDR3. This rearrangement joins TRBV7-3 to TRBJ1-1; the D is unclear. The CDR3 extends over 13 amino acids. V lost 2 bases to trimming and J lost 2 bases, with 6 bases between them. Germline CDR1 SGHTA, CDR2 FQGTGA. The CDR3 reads CASSLQVNTEAFF. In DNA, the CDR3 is TGTGCCAGCAGCTTACAGGTTAACACTGAAGCTTTCTTT. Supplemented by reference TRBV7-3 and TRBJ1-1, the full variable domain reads GAGVSQTPSNKVTEKGKYVELRCDPISGHTALYWYRQSLGQGPEFLIYFQGTGAADDSGLPNDRFFAVRPEGSVSTLKIQRTERGDSAVYLCASSLQVNTEAFFGQGTRLTVV.

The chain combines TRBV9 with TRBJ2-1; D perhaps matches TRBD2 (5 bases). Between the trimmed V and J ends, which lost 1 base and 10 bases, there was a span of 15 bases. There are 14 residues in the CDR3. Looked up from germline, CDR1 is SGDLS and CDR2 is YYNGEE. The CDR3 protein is CASSVRSAESEQFF. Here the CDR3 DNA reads TGTGCCAGCAGCGTACGTAGCGCGGAAAGCGAGCAGTTCTTC.

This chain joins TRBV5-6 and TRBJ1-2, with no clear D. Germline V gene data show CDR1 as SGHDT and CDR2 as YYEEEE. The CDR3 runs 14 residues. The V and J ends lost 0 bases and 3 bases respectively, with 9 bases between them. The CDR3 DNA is TGTGCCAGCAGCTTGGGAATGGCCCACTATGGCTACACCTTC. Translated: CASSLGMAHYGYTF.

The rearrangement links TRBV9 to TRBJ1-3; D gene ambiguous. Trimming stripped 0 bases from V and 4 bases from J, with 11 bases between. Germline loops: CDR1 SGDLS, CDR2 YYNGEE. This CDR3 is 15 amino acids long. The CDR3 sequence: CASSVVSGRGNTIYF. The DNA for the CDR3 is TGTGCCAGCAGCGTAGTTTCAGGAAGGGGAAACACCATATATTTT.

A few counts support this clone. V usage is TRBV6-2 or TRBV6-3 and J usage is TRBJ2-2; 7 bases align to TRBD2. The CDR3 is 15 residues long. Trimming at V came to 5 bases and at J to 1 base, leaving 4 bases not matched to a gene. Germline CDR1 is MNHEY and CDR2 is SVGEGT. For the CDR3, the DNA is TGTGCCAGCAGTCCCCTAGCGGAGAACACCGGGGAGCTGTTTTTT. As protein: CASSPLAENTGELFF.

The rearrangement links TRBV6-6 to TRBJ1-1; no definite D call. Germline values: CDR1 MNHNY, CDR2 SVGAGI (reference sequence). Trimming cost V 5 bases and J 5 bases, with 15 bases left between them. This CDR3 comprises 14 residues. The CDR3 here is CASSPRSGGTEAFF. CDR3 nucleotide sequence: TGTGCCAGCAGTCCCAGATCGGGTGGAACTGAAGCTTTCTTT.

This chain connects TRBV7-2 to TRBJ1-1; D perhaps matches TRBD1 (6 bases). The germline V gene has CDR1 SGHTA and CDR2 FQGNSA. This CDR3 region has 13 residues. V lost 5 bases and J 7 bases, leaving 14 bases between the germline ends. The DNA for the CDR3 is TGTGCCAGCAGCCGGGAAGGGGGGGGTGAAGCTTTCTTT. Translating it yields CASSREGGGEAFF.

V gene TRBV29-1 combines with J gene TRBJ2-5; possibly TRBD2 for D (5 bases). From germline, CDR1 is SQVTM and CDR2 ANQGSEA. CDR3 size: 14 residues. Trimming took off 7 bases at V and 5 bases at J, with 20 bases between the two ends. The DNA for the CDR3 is TGCAGCGCATCGGACCCTCGAGGGTTGGAGACCCAGTACTTC. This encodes CSASDPRGLETQYF. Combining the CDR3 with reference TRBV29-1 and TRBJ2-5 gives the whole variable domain SAVISQKPSRDICQRGTSLTIQCQVDSQVTMMFWYRQQPGQSLTLIATANQGSEATYESGFVIDKFPISRPNLTFSTLTVSNMSPEDSSIYLCSASDPRGLETQYFGPGTRLLVL.

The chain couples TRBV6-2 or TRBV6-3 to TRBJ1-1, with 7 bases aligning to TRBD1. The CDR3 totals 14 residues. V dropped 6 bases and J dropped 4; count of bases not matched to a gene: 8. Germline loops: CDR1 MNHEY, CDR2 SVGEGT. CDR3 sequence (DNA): TGTGCCAGCAGCCTCGACAGGGTCGGCACTGAAGCTTTCTTT. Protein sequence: CASSLDRVGTEAFF.

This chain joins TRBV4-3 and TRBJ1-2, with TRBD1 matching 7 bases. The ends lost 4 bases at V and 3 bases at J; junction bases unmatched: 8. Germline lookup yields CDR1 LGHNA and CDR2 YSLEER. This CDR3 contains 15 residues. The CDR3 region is CASSPLGTDYYGYTF. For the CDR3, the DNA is TGCGCCAGCAGCCCTCTGGGGACAGATTACTATGGCTACACCTTC.

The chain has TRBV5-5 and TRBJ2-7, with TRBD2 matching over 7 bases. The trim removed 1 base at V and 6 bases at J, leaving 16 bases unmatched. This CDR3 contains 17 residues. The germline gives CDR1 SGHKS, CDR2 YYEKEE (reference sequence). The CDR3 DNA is TGTGCCAGCAGCTTGAGATCGGGCGACCCCTCGGGGGGCGAGCAGTACTTC. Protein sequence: CASSLRSGDPSGGEQYF.

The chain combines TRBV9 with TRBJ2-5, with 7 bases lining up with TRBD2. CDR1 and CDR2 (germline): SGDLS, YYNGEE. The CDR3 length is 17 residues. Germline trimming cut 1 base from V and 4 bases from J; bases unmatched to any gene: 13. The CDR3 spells CASSVSREREDGETQYF. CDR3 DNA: TGTGCCAGCAGCGTATCTCGAGAGCGGGAAGATGGAGAGACCCAGTACTTC.

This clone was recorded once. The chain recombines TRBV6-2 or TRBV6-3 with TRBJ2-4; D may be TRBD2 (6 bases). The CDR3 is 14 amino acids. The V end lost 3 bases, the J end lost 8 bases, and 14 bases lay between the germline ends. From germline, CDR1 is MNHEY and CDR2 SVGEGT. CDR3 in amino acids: CASSYFPREDIQYF. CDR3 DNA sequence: TGTGCCAGCAGTTATTTCCCAAGGGAGGACATTCAGTACTTC.

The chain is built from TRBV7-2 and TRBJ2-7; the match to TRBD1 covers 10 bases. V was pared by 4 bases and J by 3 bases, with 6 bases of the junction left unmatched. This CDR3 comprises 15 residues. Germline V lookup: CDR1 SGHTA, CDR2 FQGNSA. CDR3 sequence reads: CASSSTGGKSYEQYF. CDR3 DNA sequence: TGTGCCAGCAGCTCGACAGGGGGCAAAAGCTACGAGCAGTACTTC.

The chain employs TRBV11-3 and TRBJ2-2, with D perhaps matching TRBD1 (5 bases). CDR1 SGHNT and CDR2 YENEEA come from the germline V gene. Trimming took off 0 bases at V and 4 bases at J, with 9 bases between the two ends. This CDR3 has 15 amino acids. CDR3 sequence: CASSLDPQGTGELFF. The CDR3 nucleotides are TGTGCCAGCAGCTTAGATCCCCAGGGCACCGGGGAGCTGTTTTTT.

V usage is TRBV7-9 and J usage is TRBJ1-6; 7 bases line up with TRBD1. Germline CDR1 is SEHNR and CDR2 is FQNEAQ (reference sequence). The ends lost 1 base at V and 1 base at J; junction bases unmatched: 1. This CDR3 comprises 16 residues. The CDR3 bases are TGTGCCAGCAGCTTAGACAGGGGTTCCTATAATTCACCCCTCCACTTT. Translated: CASSLDRGSYNSPLHF.

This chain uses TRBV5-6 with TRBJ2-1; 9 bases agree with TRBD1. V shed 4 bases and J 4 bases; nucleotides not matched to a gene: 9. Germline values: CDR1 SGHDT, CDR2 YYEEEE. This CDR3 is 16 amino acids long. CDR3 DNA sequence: TGTGCCAGCAGCCCCCCGTTTGGGACAGGGTACAATGAGCAGTTCTTC. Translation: CASSPPFGTGYNEQFF.

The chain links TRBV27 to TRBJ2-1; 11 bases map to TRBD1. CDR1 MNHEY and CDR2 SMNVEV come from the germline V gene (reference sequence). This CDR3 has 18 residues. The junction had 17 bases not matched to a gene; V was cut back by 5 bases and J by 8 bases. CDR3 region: CASSRTGGGSGRFHEQFF. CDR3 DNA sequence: TGTGCCAGCAGTCGGACAGGGGGCGGGAGCGGGAGGTTTCATGAGCAGTTCTTC.

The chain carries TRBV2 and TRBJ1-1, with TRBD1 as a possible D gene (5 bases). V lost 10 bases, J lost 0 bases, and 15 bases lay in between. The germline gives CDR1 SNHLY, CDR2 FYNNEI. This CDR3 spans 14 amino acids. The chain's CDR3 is CATPGGVMNTEAFF. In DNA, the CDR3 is TGTGCCACCCCGGGGGGGGTGATGAACACTGAAGCTTTCTTT.

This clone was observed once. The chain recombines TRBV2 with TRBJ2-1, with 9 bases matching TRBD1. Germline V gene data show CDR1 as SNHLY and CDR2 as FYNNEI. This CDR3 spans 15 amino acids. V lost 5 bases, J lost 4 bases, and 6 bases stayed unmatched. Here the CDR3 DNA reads TGTGCCAGCAGTTGGGACAGGGCTACGTACAATGAGCAGTTCTTC. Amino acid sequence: CASSWDRATYNEQFF.

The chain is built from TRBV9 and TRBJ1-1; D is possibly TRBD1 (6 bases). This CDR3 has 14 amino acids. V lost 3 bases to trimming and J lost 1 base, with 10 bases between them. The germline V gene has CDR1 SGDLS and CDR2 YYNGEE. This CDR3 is CASSAVGGNTEAFF. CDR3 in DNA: TGTGCCAGCAGCGCCGTAGGGGGGAACACTGAAGCTTTCTTT.

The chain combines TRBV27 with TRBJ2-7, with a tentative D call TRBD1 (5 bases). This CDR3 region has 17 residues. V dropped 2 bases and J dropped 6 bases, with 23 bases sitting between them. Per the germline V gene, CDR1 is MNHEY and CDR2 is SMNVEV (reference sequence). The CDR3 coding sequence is TGTGCCAGCAGTTTACTCTCCCCCAGGGTCATCAAGGGCGAGCAGTACTTC. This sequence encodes CASSLLSPRVIKGEQYF.

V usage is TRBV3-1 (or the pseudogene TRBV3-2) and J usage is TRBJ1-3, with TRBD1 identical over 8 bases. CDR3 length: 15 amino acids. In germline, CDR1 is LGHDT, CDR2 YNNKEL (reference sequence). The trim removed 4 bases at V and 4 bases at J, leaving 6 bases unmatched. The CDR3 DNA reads TGTGCCAGCAGCCGTTGGACAGGGACGGGAAACACCATATATTTT. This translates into CASSRWTGTGNTIYF.

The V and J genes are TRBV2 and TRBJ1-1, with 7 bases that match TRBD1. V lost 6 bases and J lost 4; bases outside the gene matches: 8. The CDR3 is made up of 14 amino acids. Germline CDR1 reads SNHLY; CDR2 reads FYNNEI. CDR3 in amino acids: CASRGTARVTEAFF. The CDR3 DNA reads TGTGCCAGCAGGGGGACAGCCCGGGTCACTGAAGCTTTCTTT.

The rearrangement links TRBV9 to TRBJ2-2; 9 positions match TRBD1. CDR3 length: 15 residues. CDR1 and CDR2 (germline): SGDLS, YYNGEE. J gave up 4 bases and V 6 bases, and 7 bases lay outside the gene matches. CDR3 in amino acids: CASTGTGLATGELFF. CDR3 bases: TGTGCCAGCACCGGGACAGGGTTGGCCACCGGGGAGCTGTTTTTT.

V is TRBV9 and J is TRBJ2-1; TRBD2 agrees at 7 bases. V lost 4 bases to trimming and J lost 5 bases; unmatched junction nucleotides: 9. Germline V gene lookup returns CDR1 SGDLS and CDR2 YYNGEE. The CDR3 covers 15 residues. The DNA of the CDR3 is TGTGCCAGCAGCCCCAGCGGGGCAGTCCACAATGAGCAGTTCTTC. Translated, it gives CASSPSGAVHNEQFF.

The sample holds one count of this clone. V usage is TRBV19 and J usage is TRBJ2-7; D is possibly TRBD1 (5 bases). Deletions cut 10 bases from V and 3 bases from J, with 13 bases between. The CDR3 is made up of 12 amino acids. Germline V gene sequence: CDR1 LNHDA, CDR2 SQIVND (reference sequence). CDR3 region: CATRAQGYEQYF. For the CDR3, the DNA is TGTGCCACAAGGGCGCAGGGCTACGAGCAGTACTTC.

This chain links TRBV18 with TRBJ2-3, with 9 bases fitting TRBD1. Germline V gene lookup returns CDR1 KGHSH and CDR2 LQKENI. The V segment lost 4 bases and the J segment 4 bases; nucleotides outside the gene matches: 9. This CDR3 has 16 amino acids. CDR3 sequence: CASSRWTGVESDTQYF. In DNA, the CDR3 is TGTGCCAGCTCACGATGGACAGGGGTGGAATCAGATACGCAGTATTTT.

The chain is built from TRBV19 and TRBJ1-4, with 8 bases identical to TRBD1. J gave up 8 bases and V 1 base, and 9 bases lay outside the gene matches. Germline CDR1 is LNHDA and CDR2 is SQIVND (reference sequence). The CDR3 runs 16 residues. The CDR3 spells CASSIASDRAREKLFF. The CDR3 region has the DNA TGTGCCAGTAGTATAGCCTCGGACAGGGCTCGAGAAAAACTGTTTTTT.

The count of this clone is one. CDR3 bases: TGTGCCAGCAGTGGAGGGGAAGGACAGCCCCAGCATTTT. Translated, it gives CASSGGEGQPQHF. The rearrangement uses TRBV12-3 or TRBV12-4 and TRBJ1-5; a weak D match, TRBD1 (5 bases). The CDR3 consists of 13 residues. Trimming shortened V by 5 bases and J by 7 bases, and 12 bases separated the two germline ends.